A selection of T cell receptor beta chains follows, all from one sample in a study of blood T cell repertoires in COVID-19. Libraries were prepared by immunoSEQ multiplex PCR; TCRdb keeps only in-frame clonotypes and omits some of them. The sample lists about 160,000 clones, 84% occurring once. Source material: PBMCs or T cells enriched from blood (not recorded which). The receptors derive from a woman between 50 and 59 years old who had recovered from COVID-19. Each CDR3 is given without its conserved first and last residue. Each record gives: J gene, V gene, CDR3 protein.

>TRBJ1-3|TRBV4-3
ASSQGQGNTIY
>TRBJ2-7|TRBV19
ASSIQSSYEQY
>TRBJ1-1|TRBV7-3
ASSSKNTEAF
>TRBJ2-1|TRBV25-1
ASSDRGSSYNEQF
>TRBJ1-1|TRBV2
ASRGDIPTEAF
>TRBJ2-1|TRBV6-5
ASSYAGTSGVNEQF
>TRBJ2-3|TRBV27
ASSLRQPNTDTQY
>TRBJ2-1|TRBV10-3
AISESGTSGRAQF
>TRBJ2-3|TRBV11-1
ASSLQGWLTDTQY
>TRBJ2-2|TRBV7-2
ASSSLGGGGGAGTGELF
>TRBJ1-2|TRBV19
ASSIDRKYGYT
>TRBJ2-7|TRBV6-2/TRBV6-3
ASSYLGQGYEQY
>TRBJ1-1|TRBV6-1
ASSELTADTEAF
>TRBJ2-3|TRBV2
ASTGLAGVLGTDTQY
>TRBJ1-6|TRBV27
ATRYGGSYNSPLH
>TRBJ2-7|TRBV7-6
ASSFPPGAPYEQY
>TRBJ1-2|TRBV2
ASRYRGANYGYT
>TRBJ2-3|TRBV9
ASSVGAGQTDTQY
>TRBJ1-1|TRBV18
ASSGGRVNTEAF
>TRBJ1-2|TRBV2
ASSWSGGRSGGYT
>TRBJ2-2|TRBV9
ASSVGASGATGELF
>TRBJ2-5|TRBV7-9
ASSSRTSGVETQY
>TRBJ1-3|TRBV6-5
ASKNTGSGNTIY
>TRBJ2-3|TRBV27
ASSLRITGFSTDTQY
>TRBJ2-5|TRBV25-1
ASSESGRRGETQY
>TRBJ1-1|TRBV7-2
ASSLVRENTEAF